Listed below are T cell receptor beta chains from one sample, sequenced in a study of cytomegalovirus exposure and HLA in healthy donors. Sequencing was performed with immunoSEQ multiplex PCR; in TCRdb, only in-frame clones are kept and a portion is missing. Among some 170,000 clones listed, 8.5% to 10% were seen once. Sequenced input: PBMCs. These TCRs come from a woman aged 30 to 39 in good health and CMV-seropositive. CDR3s include the opening cysteine and the closing phenylalanine or tryptophan. The D gene is left open where the match is weak. Size is stated for part of the rows, as once, few or many counts, or as a class when the clone is expanded.

size,D,J,V,DNA,CDR3
-,-,TRBJ1-1,TRBV18,TGTGCCAGCTCACCGGGGGGAAGGGGTAACACTGAAGCTTTCTTT,CASSPGGRGNTEAFF
few,-,TRBJ2-7,TRBV2,TGTGCCAGCAGGGTCTTTCCTAACTACGAGCAGTACTTC,CASRVFPNYEQYF
-,-,TRBJ1-4,TRBV4-2,TGTGCCAGCAGCCAAGGAGGAGTGCTCGAAAAACTGTTTTTT,CASSQGGVLEKLFF
few,TRBD2,TRBJ2-7,TRBV29-1,TGCAGCGTAGAACTAGCGGTTCCCTACGAGCAGTACTTC,CSVELAVPYEQYF
few,-,TRBJ1-2,TRBV19,TGTGCCAGAACTTTGACGGGAAACTATGGCTACACCTTC,CARTLTGNYGYTF
many,TRBD2,TRBJ2-1,TRBV6-5,TGTGCCAGCAGTTACTCTCCGGGAGGGACGTACAATGAGCAGTTCTTC,CASSYSPGGTYNEQFF
-,TRBD2,TRBJ2-1,TRBV29-1,TGCAGCGTCGAAGGTGGGAGGGCCTACAATGAGCAGTTCTTC,CSVEGGRAYNEQFF
few,-,TRBJ2-3,TRBV5-6,TGTGCCAGCAGCTTTTTACAGTGGAGCACAGATACGCAGTATTTT,CASSFLQWSTDTQYF
few,-,TRBJ2-7,TRBV4-1,TGCGCCAGCCTCTCCCAACAGGGCGAGCAGTACTTC,CASLSQQGEQYF
few,TRBD1,TRBJ1-6,TRBV6-5,TGTGCCAGCAGTCCCGGGACAGGTTATTCACCCCTCCACTTT,CASSPGTGYSPLHF
few,-,TRBJ1-5,TRBV7-2,TGTGCCAGCAGCTTAGCCGGGGGGCTTAACAATCAGCCCCAGCATTTT,CASSLAGGLNNQPQHF
-,TRBD1,TRBJ2-5,TRBV19,TGTGCCAGTAGTATTGGTACAGGGGGCAGGGTGACCCAGTACTTC,CASSIGTGGRVTQYF
-,-,TRBJ2-7,TRBV18,TGTGCCAGCTCACCAAACAGCCCCTACGAGCAGTACTTC,CASSPNSPYEQYF
few,-,TRBJ1-1,TRBV28,TGTGCCGCGAAGGGACACGGGGCGAACACTGAAGCTTTCTTT,CAAKGHGANTEAFF
few,TRBD1,TRBJ2-1,TRBV29-1,TGCAGCGTACCGGACAGGGGGAATGAGCAGTTCTTC,CSVPDRGNEQFF
few,TRBD1,TRBJ1-1,TRBV27,TGTGCCAGCAGGCCCATTACAGGGGGTTTTGGGTGGAACACTGAAGCTTTCTTT,CASRPITGGFGWNTEAFF
-,TRBD2,TRBJ2-7,TRBV10-3,TGTGCCACAGCGGGACTAGCGGGGAACTACGAGCAGTACTTC,CATAGLAGNYEQYF
-,TRBD1,TRBJ1-1,TRBV5-5,TGTGCCAGCAGCTTGCATTTGGGGACAGGGGGCGCAGAAGCTTTCTTT,CASSLHLGTGGAEAFF
-,-,TRBJ2-3,TRBV11-2,TGTGCCAGCAGCGGGACTTTTTTCGGGAGTGGCACAGATACGCAGTATTTT,CASSGTFFGSGTDTQYF
few,TRBD1,TRBJ2-7,TRBV5-1,TGCGCCAGCAGCCGCGGGGGACAGGGGAGCGAGCAGTACTTC,CASSRGGQGSEQYF
-,-,TRBJ1-1,TRBV5-1,TGCGCCAGCAGCTTGGAAGGCCAGGGCGGCACTGAAGCTTTCTTT,CASSLEGQGGTEAFF
-,-,TRBJ1-1,TRBV18,TGTGCCAGCTCACCGGACAGTCCCCTTGAAAACACTGAAGCTTTCTTT,CASSPDSPLENTEAFF
few,-,TRBJ2-1,TRBV4-2,TGTGCCAGCAGCCAAGGGGCCCTCAGGGGATCCGGTGAGCAGTTCTTC,CASSQGALRGSGEQFF
-,-,TRBJ1-2,TRBV9,TGTGCCAGCAGCCTGGGGAGGAACTATGGCTACACCTTC,CASSLGRNYGYTF
few,TRBD1,TRBJ1-2,TRBV14,TGTGCCAGCAGCCAAGATTTAGGGGGCAATGGCTACACCTTC,CASSQDLGGNGYTF
few,-,TRBJ1-4,TRBV30,TGTGCCTGGATACAGGGTGGTGAAAAACTGTTTTTT,CAWIQGGEKLFF
-,TRBD2,TRBJ2-2,TRBV30,TGTGCTAGGACTAGCGAAAACACCGGGGAGCTGTTTTTT,CARTSENTGELFF
few,-,TRBJ2-2,TRBV10-3,TGTGCCATCACCAGGGGAAACACCGGGGAGCTGTTTTTT,CAITRGNTGELFF
few,-,TRBJ1-5,TRBV10-3,TGTGCCATCAGTACAGGGTTTAGCAATCAGCCCCAGCATTTT,CAISTGFSNQPQHF
-,TRBD2,TRBJ2-3,TRBV7-8,TGTGCCAGCAGCTTTGGACTAGCGGGGCGCACAGATACGCAGTATTTT,CASSFGLAGRTDTQYF
-,-,TRBJ2-7,TRBV6-1,TGTGCCAGCAAAGGGGTAGTCTCCGAGCAGTACTTC,CASKGVVSEQYF
-,-,TRBJ2-3,TRBV7-2,TGTGCCAGCAGCCCGCATTCTAGGATCGGTTACGATACGCAGTATTTT,CASSPHSRIGYDTQYF
few,TRBD1,TRBJ2-3,TRBV7-2,TGTGCCAGCAGCTTTGACAGGGGGCGGAACACAGATACGCAGTATTTT,CASSFDRGRNTDTQYF
few,-,TRBJ1-1,TRBV12-5,TGTGCTAGTGGTTTGGCACCCCTGGAGGCTGAAGCTTTCTTT,CASGLAPLEAEAFF
few,TRBD1,TRBJ1-6,TRBV6-5,TGTGCCAGCAGTTACTCACGGACAGGGGATTCACCCCTCCACTTT,CASSYSRTGDSPLHF
few,-,TRBJ1-5,TRBV5-6,TGTGCCAGCAGCTGGGGCCCCGTTCATCAGCCCCAGCATTTT,CASSWGPVHQPQHF
-,TRBD1,TRBJ1-2,TRBV4-1,TGCGCCAGCAGCCTAACGCCCCCGGACAGGGGGTACGGGTATGGCTACACCTTC,CASSLTPPDRGYGYGYTF
few,-,TRBJ2-2,TRBV21-1,TGTGCCAGCAGCAAGGGCACCACGGGGGCCGGGGAGCTGTTTTTT,CASSKGTTGAGELFF
few,TRBD2,TRBJ2-1,TRBV5-1,TGCGCCACCGGACTAGCGGGCGGGGAGCAGTTCTTC,CATGLAGGEQFF
few,-,TRBJ1-2,TRBV5-6,TGTGCCAGCAGCTTGATTGACATTGGCTACACCTTC,CASSLIDIGYTF
few,TRBD2,TRBJ2-1,TRBV2,TGTGCCAGCCCTAGGGGCCTGGCGGGAGACTACAATGAGCAGTTCTTC,CASPRGLAGDYNEQFF
-,TRBD2,TRBJ2-7,TRBV7-9,TGTGCCAGCAGCTTAGACGGCGGGAGGTTCTACGAGCAGTACTTC,CASSLDGGRFYEQYF
-,-,TRBJ1-4,TRBV7-9,TGTGCCAGCAGCTCTAGGTCTGTCCCTAATGAAAAACTGTTTTTT,CASSSRSVPNEKLFF
few,-,TRBJ2-2,TRBV12-5,TGTGCTAGTGGTTTGGTAGGGGGTTTGGAGCTGTTTTTT,CASGLVGGLELFF
-,-,TRBJ2-7,TRBV2,TGTGCCAGCAGTGAGTGGGACACGATTAGTGGAACCTACGAGCAGTACTTC,CASSEWDTISGTYEQYF
-,TRBD2,TRBJ2-1,TRBV7-2,TGTGCCAGCACGGGCGCGGGAGCCTACAATGAGCAGTTCTTC,CASTGAGAYNEQFF
few,-,TRBJ1-4,TRBV7-9,TGTGCCAGCAGCTTTTTCAGGGGAGTTGAAGAAAAACTGTTTTTT,CASSFFRGVEEKLFF